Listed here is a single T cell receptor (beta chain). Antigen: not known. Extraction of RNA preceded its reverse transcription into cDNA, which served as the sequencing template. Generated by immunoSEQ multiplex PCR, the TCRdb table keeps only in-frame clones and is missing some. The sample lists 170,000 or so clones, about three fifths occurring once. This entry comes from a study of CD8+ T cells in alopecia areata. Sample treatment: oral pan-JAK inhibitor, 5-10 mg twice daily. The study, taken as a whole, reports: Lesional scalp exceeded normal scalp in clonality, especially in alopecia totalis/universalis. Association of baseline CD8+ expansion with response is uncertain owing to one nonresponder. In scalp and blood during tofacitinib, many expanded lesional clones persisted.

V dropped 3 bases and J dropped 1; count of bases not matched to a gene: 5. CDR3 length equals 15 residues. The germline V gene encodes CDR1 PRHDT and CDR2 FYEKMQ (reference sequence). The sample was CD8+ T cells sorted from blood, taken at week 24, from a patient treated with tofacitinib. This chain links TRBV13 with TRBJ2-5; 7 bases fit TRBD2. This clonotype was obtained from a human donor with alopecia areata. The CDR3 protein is CASSFPSGAQETQYF. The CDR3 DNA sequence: TGTGCCAGCAGCTTCCCTAGCGGAGCCCAAGAGACCCAGTACTTC.